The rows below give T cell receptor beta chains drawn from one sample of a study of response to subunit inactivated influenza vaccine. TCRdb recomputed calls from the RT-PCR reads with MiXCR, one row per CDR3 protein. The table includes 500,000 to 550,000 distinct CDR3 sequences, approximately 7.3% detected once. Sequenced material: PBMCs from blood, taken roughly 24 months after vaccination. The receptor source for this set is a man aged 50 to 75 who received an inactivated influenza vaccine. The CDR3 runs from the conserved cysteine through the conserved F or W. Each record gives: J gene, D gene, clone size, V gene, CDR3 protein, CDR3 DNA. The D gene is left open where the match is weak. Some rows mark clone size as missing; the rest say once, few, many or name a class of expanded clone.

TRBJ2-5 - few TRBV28 CASRGQGHSETQYF TGTGCCAGCAGAGGGCAGGGACACTCCGAGACCCAGTACTTC
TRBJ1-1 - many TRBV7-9 CASSLSGRLNTEAFF TGTGCCAGCAGCCTATCAGGGAGGCTGAACACTGAAGCTTTCTTT
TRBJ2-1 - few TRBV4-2 CASSQGGLGVFNEQFF TGTGCCAGCAGCCAAGGGGGACTGGGGGTCTTCAATGAGCAGTTCTTC
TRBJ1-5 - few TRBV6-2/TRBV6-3 CASSKVGNQPQHF TGTGCCAGCAGTAAGGTGGGCAATCAGCCCCAGCATTTT
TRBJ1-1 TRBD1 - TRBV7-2 CASSLNRGIEAFF TGTGCCAGCAGCTTAAACAGGGGGATTGAAGCTTTCTTT
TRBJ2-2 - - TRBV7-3 CASSLTGASGELFF TGTGCCAGCAGCTTAACAGGGGCGTCCGGGGAGCTGTTTTTT
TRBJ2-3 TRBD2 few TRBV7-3 CASSRLAGGPGGTDTQYF TGTGCCAGCAGCAGATTAGCGGGAGGGCCAGGAGGCACAGATACGCAGTATTTT
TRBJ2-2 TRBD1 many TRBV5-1 CASSYRSPGQGSTGELFF TGCGCCAGCAGCTATCGCTCGCCGGGACAGGGGAGCACCGGGGAGCTGTTTTTT
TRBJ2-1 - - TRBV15 CATRPKGGRNEQFF TGTGCCACCAGGCCGAAGGGGGGTCGCAATGAGCAGTTCTTC
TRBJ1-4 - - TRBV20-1 CSAPSFEKLFF TGCAGTGCTCCCTCCTTCGAAAAACTGTTTTTT
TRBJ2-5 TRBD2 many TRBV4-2 CASSQETLGLAGGKETQYF TGTGCCAGCAGCCAAGAGACCTTGGGACTAGCGGGGGGGAAGGAGACCCAGTACTTC
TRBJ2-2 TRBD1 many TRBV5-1 CASSYTGETGELFF TGCGCCAGCAGCTATACAGGGGAGACCGGGGAGCTGTTTTTT
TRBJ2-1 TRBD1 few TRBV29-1 CSVAGTAYNEQFF TGCAGCGTCGCCGGGACAGCCTACAATGAGCAGTTCTTC
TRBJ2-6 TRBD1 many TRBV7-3 CASSGGRDRSSGANVLTF TGTGCCAGCAGCGGAGGCCGGGACAGGAGCTCTGGGGCCAACGTCCTGACTTTC
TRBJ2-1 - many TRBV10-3 CAISGSAASSYNEQFF TGTGCCATCAGTGGGTCTGCGGCCAGCTCCTACAATGAGCAGTTCTTC
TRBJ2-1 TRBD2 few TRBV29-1 CSVARTSSYNEQFF TGCAGCGTTGCCCGGACTAGCTCCTACAATGAGCAGTTCTTC
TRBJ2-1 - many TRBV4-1 CASSQALALEEQFF TGCGCCAGCAGCCAAGCTCTAGCCCTGGAGGAGCAGTTCTTC
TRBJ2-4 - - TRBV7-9 CASSLEGLPKNIQYF TGTGCCAGCAGCTTAGAGGGCCTCCCCAAAAACATTCAGTACTTC
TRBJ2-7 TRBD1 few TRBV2 CASVRDREGEQYF TGTGCCAGCGTGCGGGACAGGGAAGGCGAGCAGTACTTC
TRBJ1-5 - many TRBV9 CASSPLGGKNQPQHF TGTGCCAGCAGCCCGCTTGGAGGGAAGAATCAGCCCCAGCATTTT
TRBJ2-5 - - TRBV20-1 CSARTGGIVQDTQYF TGCAGTGCTAGAACGGGCGGGATTGTACAAGATACCCAGTACTTC
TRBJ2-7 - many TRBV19 CASSVRTFLDEQYF TGTGCCAGTAGTGTACGGACTTTCTTGGACGAGCAGTACTTC